A single sample gave rise to the 22 T cell receptor beta chains below, sequenced in a study of PD-1 blockade in classical Hodgkin lymphoma. Every one of the patients relapsed after autologous stem cell transplantation (brentuximab vedotin exposure was variable). TCRdb's table, derived via immunoSEQ multiplex PCR, lists solely in-frame clones and lacks some. The sample has about 46,000 clones; around 70% are singletons. This material consisted of peripheral blood mononuclear cells (PBMCs), taken at baseline. The receptors derive from a human donor with classical Hodgkin lymphoma.

The chain combines TRBV12-5 with TRBJ1-4, with D maybe TRBD1 (5 bases). CDR3 size: 15 residues. Germline values: CDR1 LGHNT, CDR2 FRNRAP. V lost 5 bases and J 2 bases, leaving 12 bases between the germline ends. The CDR3 sequence is CASGPQGSTNEKLFF. CDR3 in DNA: TGTGCTAGTGGTCCTCAGGGAAGCACTAATGAAAAACTGTTTTTT.

The V gene is TRBV6-5, the J gene TRBJ1-4, with D maybe TRBD1 (6 bases). Deletions cut 4 bases from V and 2 bases from J, with 11 bases between. CDR1 and CDR2 from the germline V gene are MNHEY and SVGAGI. The CDR3 contains 15 residues. CDR3 bases: TGTGCCAGCAGTTTCAGGGGTTCGACTAATGAAAAACTGTTTTTT. Protein sequence: CASSFRGSTNEKLFF.

This chain links TRBV15 with TRBJ2-4; D possibly matches TRBD1 or TRBD2 (7 bases each). Trimming took 7 bases from V and 8 from J, leaving 21 bases between them. The germline V gene encodes CDR1 LNHNV and CDR2 YYDKDF (reference sequence). The CDR3 runs 15 residues. CDR3 bases: TGTGCCACCAAGGGAGGGGGCGGGATAGAGGACATTCAGTACTTC. It translates to CATKGGGGIEDIQYF.

This chain links TRBV6-1 with TRBJ1-2, with a tentative D call TRBD1 (5 bases). The CDR3 runs 15 residues. Germline V gives CDR1 MNHNS, CDR2 SASEGT. Trimming removed 2 bases from V and 10 bases from J, with 20 bases in between. DNA of the CDR3: TGTGCCAGCAGTGAATACCGGGGCTTACAAGGGAACTACACCTTC. Its protein is CASSEYRGLQGNYTF.

The chain uses TRBV7-9 and TRBJ2-1; no reliable D call. Looked up from germline, CDR1 is SEHNR and CDR2 is FQNEAQ (reference sequence). The CDR3 covers 13 residues. V shed 11 bases and J shed 2 bases, with 13 bases lying between them. CDR3 loop: CASNGPAYNEQFF. The CDR3 DNA reads TGTGCCTCAAATGGGCCGGCCTACAATGAGCAGTTCTTC.

The genes are TRBV6-5 and TRBJ2-7; D possibly corresponds to TRBD1 (5 bases). The CDR3 is made up of 13 amino acids. Germline CDR1 is MNHEY and CDR2 is SVGAGI. The ends were cut back, 6 bases at V and 1 base at J, with 10 bases in the middle. The CDR3 loop is CASRGSGSYEQYF. The CDR3 nucleotides read TGTGCCAGCAGAGGTTCAGGGTCCTACGAGCAGTACTTC.

This clone came up once. V usage is TRBV9 and J usage is TRBJ1-2; perhaps TRBD1 as D (6 bases). CDR3 length equals 13 residues. The V end was cut by 2 bases, the J end by 4 bases, with 9 bases between. The germline gives CDR1 SGDLS, CDR2 YYNGEE. The CDR3 coding sequence is TGTGCCAGCAGCGTGGGGGCTTTCTATGGCTACACCTTC. Translation gives CASSVGAFYGYTF.

The CDR3 region is CASGADFPSSYNEQFF. The CDR3 coding sequence is TGTGCTAGTGGGGCCGACTTCCCGAGCTCCTACAATGAGCAGTTCTTC. V gene TRBV12-5 combines with J gene TRBJ2-1, with no clear D. The CDR3 loop spans 16 amino acids. V was cut by 6 bases and J by 0 bases, with 15 bases left in between. In germline, CDR1 is LGHNT, CDR2 FRNRAP.

V gene TRBV11-2 combines with J gene TRBJ2-5, with TRBD2 matching 10 bases. V shed 0 bases, J shed 5 bases, and the junction held 9 bases outside the gene matches. The CDR3 extends over 17 amino acids. CDR1 and CDR2 from the germline V gene are SGHAT and FQNNGV. The CDR3 sequence is CASSLELLAGVEETQYF. The CDR3 nucleotides read TGTGCCAGCAGCTTAGAATTGCTAGCGGGAGTTGAGGAGACCCAGTACTTC.

V gene TRBV4-1 combines with J gene TRBJ2-3, with D possibly matching TRBD2 (5 bases). Trimming pared 0 bases from V and 5 bases from J, leaving 15 bases between. The length of the CDR3 is 16 residues. Looked up from germline, CDR1 is MGHRA and CDR2 is YSYEKL. The CDR3 coding sequence is TGCGCCAGCAGCCAAGATGGAAGCGGAGCGCGAGATACGCAGTATTTT. Its translation is CASSQDGSGARDTQYF.

There are a few counts of this clone. The chain carries TRBV28 and TRBJ1-1; 10 bases align to TRBD1. The CDR3 totals 13 residues. Germline V gives CDR1 MDHEN, CDR2 SYDVKM. V lost 7 bases to trimming and J lost 11 bases; unmatched junction nucleotides: 10. The CDR3 DNA is TGTGCCAGCATTCGCTCCGGGACAGGGGTGGCTTTCTTT. As protein: CASIRSGTGVAFF.

As regards this clone: Distinct nucleotide sequences in the sample also encode this CDR3. The chain combines TRBV25-1 with TRBJ2-5; no firm D call. V lost 4 bases and J 3 bases, leaving 3 bases between the germline ends. The CDR3 has 11 amino acids. The germline gives CDR1 MGHDK, CDR2 SYGVNS. DNA for the CDR3: TGTGCCAGCAGTGCAAAAGAGACCCAGTACTTC. Translated, it gives CASSAKETQYF.

This chain connects TRBV6-6 to TRBJ2-3; 13 bases fit TRBD2. V dropped 6 bases and J dropped 3; count of bases not matched to a gene: 0. The CDR3 sequence is 14 residues long. Germline CDR1 MNHNY, CDR2 SVGAGI (reference sequence). CDR3 sequence (DNA): TGTGCCAGCAGGACTAGCGGGGGGACAGATACGCAGTATTTT. Protein product: CASRTSGGTDTQYF.

The chain joins TRBV27 to TRBJ1-5; no firm D call. Germline CDR1 reads MNHEY; CDR2 reads SMNVEV (reference sequence). CDR3 length: 16 residues. V dropped 5 bases and J dropped 7 bases, with 21 bases sitting between them. CDR3 nucleotide sequence: TGTGCCAGCAGTACGAGGCCGGGTGTGAACTTCCAGCCCCAGCATTTT. It is translated as CASSTRPGVNFQPQHF.

V usage is TRBV5-1 and J usage is TRBJ1-1; 8 bases agree with TRBD1. CDR3 size: 16 residues. Germline loops: CDR1 SGHRS, CDR2 YFSETQ. The J segment lost 5 bases and the V segment lost 2 bases, leaving 11 bases of the junction unmatched. As DNA, the CDR3 is TGCGCCAGCAGCTTTCAGGGGGCCTCCCTAGGAACTGAAGCTTTCTTT. Its translation is CASSFQGASLGTEAFF.

The rearrangement links TRBV4-1 to TRBJ2-3; TRBD2 aligns across 14 bases. With 5 bases clipped from V and 4 bases from J, the junction kept 8 bases outside the gene matches. The germline V gene encodes CDR1 MGHRA and CDR2 YSYEKL. The CDR3 is 17 amino acids. This CDR3 reads CASSKGTSGSFSDTQYF. CDR3 DNA: TGCGCCAGCAGCAAGGGGACTAGCGGGAGTTTCTCAGATACGCAGTATTTT.

This rearrangement joins TRBV15 to TRBJ1-4; D is uncertain. Trimming took 0 bases from V and 14 from J, leaving 22 bases between them. The germline gives CDR1 LNHNV, CDR2 YYDKDF (reference sequence). The CDR3 sequence is 16 residues long. CDR3 sequence (DNA): TGTGCCACCAGCAGAGATGACAACCTGGTTTTAGGGAGCCTGTTTTTT. Its translation is CATSRDDNLVLGSLFF. The full variable domain, its missing parts supplied by reference TRBV15 and TRBJ1-4, is DAMVIQNPRYQVTQFGKPVTLSCSQTLNHNVMYWYQQKSSQAPKLLFHYYDKDFNNEADTPDNFQSRRPNTSFCFLDIRSPGLGDTAMYLCATSRDDNLVLGSLFFGSGTQLSVL.

On this clone itself: The same CDR3 arises from other DNA sequences in this sample as well. This rearrangement joins TRBV7-6 to TRBJ1-1, with D perhaps TRBD1 (5 bases). This CDR3 is 14 amino acids long. Deletions cut 2 bases from V and 1 base from J, with 8 bases between. Germline loops: CDR1 SGHVS, CDR2 FNYEAQ. DNA for the CDR3: TGTGCCAGCAGCTTAAAGGGGCCGAACACTGAAGCTTTCTTT. Translated: CASSLKGPNTEAFF.

This clone was recorded once. V gene TRBV11-3 combines with J gene TRBJ2-3; maybe TRBD1 (6 bases). The length of the CDR3 is 15 residues. The germline CDR1 and CDR2 sequences are SGHNT and YENEEA. V lost 1 base, J lost 4 bases, and 12 bases lay in between. The CDR3 is CASSLVVRGADTQYF. As DNA, the CDR3 is TGTGCCAGCAGCTTAGTAGTCAGGGGCGCAGATACGCAGTATTTT. The full variable domain, in which reference TRBV11-3 and TRBJ2-3 provide the parts outside the CDR3, is EAGVVQSPRYKIIEKKQPVAFWCNPISGHNTLYWYLQNLGQGPELLIRYENEEAVDDSQLPKDRFSAERLKGVDSTLKIQPAELGDSAVYLCASSLVVRGADTQYFGPGTRLTVL.

By sample fraction, this clone is medium-sized. This chain joins TRBV5-1 and TRBJ1-1, with a tentative D call TRBD1 (5 bases). The CDR3 spans 12 residues. Germline CDR1 SGHRS, CDR2 YFSETQ. V was pared by 4 bases and J by 3 bases, with 7 bases between. The DNA for the CDR3 is TGCGCCAGCAGCCGGGGGGACACTGAAGCTTTCTTT. Protein sequence: CASSRGDTEAFF.

The chain combines TRBV7-9 with TRBJ1-3; perhaps TRBD1 as D (6 bases). CDR3 length: 17 residues. Germline CDR1 and CDR2: SEHNR and FQNEAQ (reference sequence). V shed 4 bases and J shed 4 bases, with 20 bases lying between them. The CDR3 DNA reads TGTGCCAGCAGCTCCAGGACAGCGGCGGGCTCAGGAAACACCATATATTTT. Protein sequence: CASSSRTAAGSGNTIYF.

The chain employs TRBV14 and TRBJ1-2; unclear D gene. The CDR3 totals 13 residues. Germline CDR1 is SGHDN and CDR2 is FVKESK. V gave up 5 bases and J gave up 3 bases, with 10 bases separating them. CDR3 coding DNA: TGTGCCAGCAGCGAAGGGCTCGACTATGGCTACACCTTC. Its protein is CASSEGLDYGYTF.